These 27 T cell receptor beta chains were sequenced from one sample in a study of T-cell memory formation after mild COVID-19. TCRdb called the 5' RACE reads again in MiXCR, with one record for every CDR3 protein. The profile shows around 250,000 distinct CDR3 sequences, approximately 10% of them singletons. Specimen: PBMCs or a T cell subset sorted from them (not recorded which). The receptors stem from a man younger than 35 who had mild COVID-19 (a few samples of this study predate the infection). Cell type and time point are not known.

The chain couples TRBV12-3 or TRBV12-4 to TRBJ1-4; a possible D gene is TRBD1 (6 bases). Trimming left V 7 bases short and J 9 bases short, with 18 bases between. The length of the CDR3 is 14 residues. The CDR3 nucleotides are TGTGCCAGCACCCTAGGGGGGGCGGTACAAAAACTGTTTTTT. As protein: CASTLGGAVQKLFF.

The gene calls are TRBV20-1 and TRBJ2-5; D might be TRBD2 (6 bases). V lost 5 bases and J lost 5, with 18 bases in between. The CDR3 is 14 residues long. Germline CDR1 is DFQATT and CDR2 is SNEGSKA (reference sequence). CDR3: CSAHLLTSEETQYF. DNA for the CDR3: TGCAGTGCTCACCTTTTGACTAGTGAGGAGACCCAGTACTTC.

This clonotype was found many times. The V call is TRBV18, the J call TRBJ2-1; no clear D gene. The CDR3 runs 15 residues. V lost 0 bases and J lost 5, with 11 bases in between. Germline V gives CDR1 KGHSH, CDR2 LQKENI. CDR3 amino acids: CASSPPNYRDNEQFF. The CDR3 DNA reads TGTGCCAGCTCACCACCGAACTACAGAGACAATGAGCAGTTCTTC.

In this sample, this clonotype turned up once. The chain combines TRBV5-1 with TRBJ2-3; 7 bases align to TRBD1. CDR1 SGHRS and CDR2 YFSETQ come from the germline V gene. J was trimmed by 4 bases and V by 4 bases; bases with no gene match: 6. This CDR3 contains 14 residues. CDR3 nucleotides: TGCGCCAGCAGCCATGACAGGGTTCCAGATACGCAGTATTTT. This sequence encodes CASSHDRVPDTQYF.

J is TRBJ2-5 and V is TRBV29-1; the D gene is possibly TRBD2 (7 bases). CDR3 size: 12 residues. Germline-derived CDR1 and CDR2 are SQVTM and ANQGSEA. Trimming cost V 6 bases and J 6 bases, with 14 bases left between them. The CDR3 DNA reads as TGCAGCGTAGGAGGGGGGGCGAAGACCCAGTACTTC. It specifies CSVGGGAKTQYF.

CDR3 sequence: CATSDLVTERYSNQPQHF. Written as DNA, the CDR3 is TGTGCCACCAGTGATTTGGTAACAGAAAGATATAGCAATCAGCCCCAGCATTTT. The rearrangement uses TRBV24-1 and TRBJ1-5; D is uncertain. Trimming took 0 bases from V and 0 from J, leaving 14 bases between them. The CDR3 covers 18 residues. CDR1 and CDR2 from the germline V gene are KGHDR and SFDVKD.

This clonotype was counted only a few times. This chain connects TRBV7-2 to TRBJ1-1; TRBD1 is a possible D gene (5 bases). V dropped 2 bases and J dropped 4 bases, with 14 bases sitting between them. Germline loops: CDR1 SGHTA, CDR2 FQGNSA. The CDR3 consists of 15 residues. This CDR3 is CASSLIRGVGTEAFF. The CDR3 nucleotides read TGTGCCAGCAGCTTAATACGGGGGGTTGGCACTGAAGCTTTCTTT.

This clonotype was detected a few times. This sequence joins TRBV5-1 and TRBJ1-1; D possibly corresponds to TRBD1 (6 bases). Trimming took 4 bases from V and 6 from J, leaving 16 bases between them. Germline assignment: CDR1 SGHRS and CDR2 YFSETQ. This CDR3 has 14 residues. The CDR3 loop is CASSPGHPRPEAFF. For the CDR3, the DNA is TGCGCCAGCAGCCCGGGACACCCTCGGCCTGAAGCTTTCTTT.

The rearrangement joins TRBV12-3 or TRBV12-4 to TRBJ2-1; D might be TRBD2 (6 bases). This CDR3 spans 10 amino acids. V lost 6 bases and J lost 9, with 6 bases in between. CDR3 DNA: TGTGCCAGCAGGGGGGGTGAGCAGTTCTTC. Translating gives CASRGGEQFF.

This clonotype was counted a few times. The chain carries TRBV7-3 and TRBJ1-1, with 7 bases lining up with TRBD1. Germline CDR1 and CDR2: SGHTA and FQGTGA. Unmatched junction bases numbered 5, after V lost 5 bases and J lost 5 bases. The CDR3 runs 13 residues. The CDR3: CASSLDRETEAFF. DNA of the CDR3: TGTGCCAGCAGCCTTGACAGGGAAACTGAAGCTTTCTTT.

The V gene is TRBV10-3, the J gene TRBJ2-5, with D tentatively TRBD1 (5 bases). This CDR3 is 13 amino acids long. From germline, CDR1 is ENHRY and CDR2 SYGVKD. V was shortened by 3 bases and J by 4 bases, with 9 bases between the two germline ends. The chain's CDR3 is CAISDYDRETQYF. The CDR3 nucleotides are TGTGCCATCAGTGACTACGACAGAGAGACCCAGTACTTC.

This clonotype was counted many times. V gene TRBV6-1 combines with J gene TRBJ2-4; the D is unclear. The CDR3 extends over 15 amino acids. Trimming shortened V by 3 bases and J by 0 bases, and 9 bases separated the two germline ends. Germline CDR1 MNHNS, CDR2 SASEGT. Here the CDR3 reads CASSDFGSAKNIQYF. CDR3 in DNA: TGTGCCAGCAGTGATTTTGGGTCAGCCAAAAACATTCAGTACTTC.

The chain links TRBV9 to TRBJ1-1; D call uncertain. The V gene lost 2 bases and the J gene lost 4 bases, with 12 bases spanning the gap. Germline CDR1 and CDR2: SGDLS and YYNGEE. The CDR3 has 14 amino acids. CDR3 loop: CASSVAGGGTEAFF. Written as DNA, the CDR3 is TGTGCCAGCAGCGTCGCAGGTGGTGGCACTGAAGCTTTCTTT.

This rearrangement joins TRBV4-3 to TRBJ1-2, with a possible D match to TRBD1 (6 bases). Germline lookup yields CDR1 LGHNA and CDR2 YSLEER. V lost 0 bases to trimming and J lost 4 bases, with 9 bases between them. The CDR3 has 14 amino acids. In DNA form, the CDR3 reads TGCGCCAGCAGCCAAGATCAGGGGAGCTATGGCTACACCTTC. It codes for CASSQDQGSYGYTF.

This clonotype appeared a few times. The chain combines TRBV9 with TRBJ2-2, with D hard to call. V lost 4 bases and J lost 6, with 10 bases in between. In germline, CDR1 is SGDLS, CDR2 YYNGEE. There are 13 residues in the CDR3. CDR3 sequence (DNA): TGTGCCAGCAGCTCATTCCCATCCGGGGAGCTGTTTTTT. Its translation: CASSSFPSGELFF.

The CDR3 nucleotides read TGCGGGTTGGGGTGGGGCCTCGGTGGGACAGATACGCAGTATTTT. The encoded protein is CGLGWGLGGTDTQYF. This chain joins TRBV29-1 and TRBJ2-3, with a possible D match to TRBD1 (5 bases). CDR3 length equals 15 residues. From germline, CDR1 is SQVTM and CDR2 ANQGSEA.

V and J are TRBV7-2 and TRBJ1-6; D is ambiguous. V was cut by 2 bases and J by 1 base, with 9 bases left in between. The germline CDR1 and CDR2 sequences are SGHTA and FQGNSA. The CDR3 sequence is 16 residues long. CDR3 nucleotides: TGTGCCAGCAGCTTACGGCAGGTTTCCTATAATTCACCCCTCCACTTT. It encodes CASSLRQVSYNSPLHF. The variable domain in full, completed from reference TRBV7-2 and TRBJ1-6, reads GAGVSQSPSNKVTEKGKDVELRCDPISGHTALYWYRQSLGQGLEFLIYFQGNSAPDKSGLPSDRFSAERTGGSVSTLTIQRTQQEDSAVYLCASSLRQVSYNSPLHFGNGTRLTVT.

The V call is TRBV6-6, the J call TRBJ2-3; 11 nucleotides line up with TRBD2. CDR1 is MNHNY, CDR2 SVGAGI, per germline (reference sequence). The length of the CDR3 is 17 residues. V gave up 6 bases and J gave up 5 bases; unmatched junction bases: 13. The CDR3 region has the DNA TGTGCCAGCAGGAGATCCACTAGCGGGGGCCGCAGAGATACGCAGTATTTT. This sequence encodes CASRRSTSGGRRDTQYF.

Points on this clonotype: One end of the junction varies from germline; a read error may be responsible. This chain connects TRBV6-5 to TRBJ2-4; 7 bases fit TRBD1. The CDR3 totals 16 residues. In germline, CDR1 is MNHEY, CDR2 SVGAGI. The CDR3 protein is CASSYSDRLAKNIQYF. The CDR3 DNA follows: TGTGCAAGCAGTTACTCGGACAGGCTAGCCAAAAACATTCAGTACTTC.

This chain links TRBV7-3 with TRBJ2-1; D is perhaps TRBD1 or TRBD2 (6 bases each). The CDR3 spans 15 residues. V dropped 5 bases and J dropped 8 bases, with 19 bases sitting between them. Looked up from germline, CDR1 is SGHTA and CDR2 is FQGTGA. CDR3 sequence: CASSHLGPEGDEQFF. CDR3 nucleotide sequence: TGTGCCAGCAGCCACCTAGGCCCGGAGGGGGATGAGCAGTTCTTC.

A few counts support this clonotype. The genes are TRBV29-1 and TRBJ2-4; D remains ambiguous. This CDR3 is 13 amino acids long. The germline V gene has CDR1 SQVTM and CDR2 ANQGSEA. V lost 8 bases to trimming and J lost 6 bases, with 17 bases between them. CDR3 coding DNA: TGCAGCATCTTAGACCGCCACGCAAACATTCAGTACTTC. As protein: CSILDRHANIQYF.

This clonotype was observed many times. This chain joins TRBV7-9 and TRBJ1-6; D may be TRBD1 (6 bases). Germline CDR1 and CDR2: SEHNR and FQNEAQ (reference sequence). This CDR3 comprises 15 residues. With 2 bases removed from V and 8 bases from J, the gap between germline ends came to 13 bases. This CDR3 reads CASSLQGRGDSPLHF. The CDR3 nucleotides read TGTGCCAGCAGCTTACAGGGAAGGGGGGATTCACCCCTCCACTTT.

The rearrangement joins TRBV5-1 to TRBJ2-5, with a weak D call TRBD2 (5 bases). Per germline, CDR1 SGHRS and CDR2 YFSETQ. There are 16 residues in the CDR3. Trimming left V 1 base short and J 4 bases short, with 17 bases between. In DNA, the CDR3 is TGCGCCAGCAGCTTGCCCCCCCGGGGTGAGGGAGAGACCCAGTACTTC. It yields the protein CASSLPPRGEGETQYF.

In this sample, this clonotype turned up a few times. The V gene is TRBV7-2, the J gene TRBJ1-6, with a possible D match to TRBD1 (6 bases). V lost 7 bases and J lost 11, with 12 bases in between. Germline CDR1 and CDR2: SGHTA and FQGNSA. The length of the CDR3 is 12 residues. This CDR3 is CASTAEGAPLHF. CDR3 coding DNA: TGTGCCAGCACCGCCGAGGGGGCACCCCTCCACTTT.

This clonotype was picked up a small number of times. The CDR3 reads CASSLEGRGLDQPQHF. Written as DNA, the CDR3 is TGTGCCAGCAGCTTGGAGGGCAGGGGGCTCGATCAGCCCCAGCATTTT. The rearrangement links TRBV5-6 to TRBJ1-5, with TRBD1 matching over 8 bases. Germline V gives CDR1 SGHDT, CDR2 YYEEEE. CDR3 size: 16 residues. Trimming cost V 0 bases and J 5 bases; bases outside gene matches: 7.

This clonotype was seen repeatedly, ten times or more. CDR3 sequence reads: CSVQAAGDTQYF. The CDR3 DNA is TGCAGTGTTCAAGCGGCCGGGGATACGCAGTATTTT. The V gene is TRBV20-1, the J gene TRBJ2-3; a possible D gene is TRBD2 (5 bases). Germline values: CDR1 DFQATT, CDR2 SNEGSKA (reference sequence). The CDR3 has 12 residues. Deletions cut 7 bases from V and 6 bases from J, with 14 bases between.

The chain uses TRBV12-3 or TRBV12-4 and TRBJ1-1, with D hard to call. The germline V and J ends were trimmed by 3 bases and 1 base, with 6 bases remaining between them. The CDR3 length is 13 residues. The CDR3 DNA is TGTGCCAGCAGTTTTACGCCGAACACTGAAGCTTTCTTT. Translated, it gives CASSFTPNTEAFF.